The source of this TCR beta chain is a study of blood T cell repertoires in COVID-19. Study overall: Donors in the United States, Italy and Spain gave samples during acute or convalescent COVID-19.

In the source study's methods: By means of reference gene primer amplification, nucleated cell counts were estimated. This table comes from immunoSEQ multiplex PCR, and its TCRdb copy is limited to in-frame clones, with some not included. V, J and clone size are taken as reported in that table, and D and trimming were inferred from the DNA itself. Among around 310,000 clones listed, almost 90% were seen once. With 1 base removed from V and 3 bases from J, the gap between germline ends came to 10 bases. CDR1 is SGHTA and CDR2 is FQGNSA in the germline V gene. The CDR3 covers 14 residues. The sequencing sample was made of peripheral blood. The chain recombines TRBV7-2 with TRBJ2-7, with TRBD1 as a possible D gene (5 bases). This sequence was found in a woman between 40 and 55 years old with COVID-19, enrolled during active disease. The CDR3 region has the DNA TGTGCCAGCAGCTTAGGGCAGGGATTCTACGAGCAGTACTTC. This encodes CASSLGQGFYEQYF.